This TCR beta chain is from a study of T cell responses to AZD1222 COVID-19 vaccine. Some clones are missing from TCRdb's copy, which holds only in-frame ones; the method was immunoSEQ multiplex PCR. The repertoire has 65,000 to 75,000 clones, around 82% of them found once; the top ten carry roughly 50%. The V gene lost 3 bases and the J gene lost 3 bases, with 24 bases spanning the gap. Looked up from germline, CDR1 is KGHSH and CDR2 is LQKENI. There are 18 residues in the CDR3. The chain joins TRBV18 to TRBJ2-7; TRBD2 might be the D (6 bases). Source: peripheral blood, taken 28 days after the second AZD1222 dose. The source is an adult who received the AZD1222 COVID-19 vaccine. The CDR3 is CASSPDIRLGTERYEQYF. CDR3 coding DNA: TGTGCCAGCTCACCCGATATACGACTAGGGACGGAACGCTACGAGCAGTACTTC. Combining the CDR3 with reference TRBV18 and TRBJ2-7 gives the whole variable domain NAGVMQNPRHLVRRRGQEARLRCSPMKGHSHVYWYRQLPEEGLKFMVYLQKENIIDESGMPKERFSAEFPKEGPSILRIQQVVRGDSAAYFCASSPDIRLGTERYEQYFGPGTRLTVT.